This TCR beta chain appears in the sequencing data of a study of CD8 T cells in ankylosing spondylitis. Trimming removed 6 bases from V and 4 bases from J, with 15 bases in between. This CDR3 comprises 13 residues. CDR1 and CDR2 (germline): DFQATT, SNEGSKA (reference sequence). This clonotype was seen only once. Each CDR3 protein gets one entry after TCRdb re-called the 5' RACE reads with MiXCR. The sample carries about 220,000 distinct CDR3 sequences, about a quarter recorded once. The rearrangement joins TRBV20-1 to TRBJ1-1, with a weak D call TRBD1 (5 bases). Sequenced material: blood, either unsorted or a sorted T cell fraction (not recorded which). The TCR originated in a male donor with ankylosing spondylitis or in good health (not recorded which). This chain's CDR3 is CSAFGARSTEAFF. The CDR3 DNA follows: TGCAGTGCATTCGGGGCCAGGAGCACTGAAGCTTTCTTT.